This entry lists 26 T cell receptor beta chains sequenced from one sample in a study of blood T cell repertoires in COVID-19. Sequencing was performed with immunoSEQ multiplex PCR; in TCRdb, only in-frame clones are kept and a portion is missing. The top ten clones hold about 2% of a sample with 430,000 or so clones, 88% of them seen once. Sequencing used PBMCs or T cells enriched from blood (not recorded which). The receptor source for this set is a middle-aged woman who had recovered from COVID-19.

The chain links TRBV18 to TRBJ1-6; D may be TRBD1 (6 bases). The ends were cut back, 6 bases at V and 6 bases at J, with 9 bases in the middle. This CDR3 is 13 amino acids long. CDR1 is KGHSH and CDR2 is LQKENI in the germline V gene. The CDR3 sequence is CASSVDSNSPLHF. In DNA form, the CDR3 reads TGTGCCAGCTCGGTGGACAGTAATTCACCCCTCCACTTT.

The V gene is TRBV4-3, the J gene TRBJ2-3; 14 bases are shared with TRBD2. The length of the CDR3 is 18 residues. V was clipped by 5 bases and J by 0 bases; unmatched bases: 7. The germline V gene has CDR1 LGHNA and CDR2 YSLEER. The CDR3 spells CASSSTSGRASSTDTQYF. The CDR3 nucleotides read TGCGCCAGCAGCTCGACTAGCGGGAGGGCCTCAAGCACAGATACGCAGTATTTT.

The gene calls are TRBV6-6 and TRBJ1-2, with TRBD1 matching 7 bases. Losses at the gene ends were 5 bases for V and 3 bases for J; bases not matched to a gene: 9. CDR3 length: 15 amino acids. CDR1 and CDR2 from the germline V gene are MNHNY and SVGAGI (reference sequence). DNA of the CDR3: TGTGCCAGCAGTAGCTGGACAGGCCCCGACTATGGCTACACCTTC. Its translation is CASSSWTGPDYGYTF.

V is TRBV4-1 and J is TRBJ2-5; 13 bases fit TRBD2. V lost 4 bases to trimming and J lost 3 bases; unmatched junction nucleotides: 2. This CDR3 region has 15 residues. From germline, CDR1 is MGHRA and CDR2 YSYEKL. CDR3 sequence: CASSLGLAGEETQYF. DNA of the CDR3: TGCGCCAGCAGCCTCGGACTAGCGGGAGAAGAGACCCAGTACTTC.

CDR3 sequence (DNA): TGTGCCAGCAGCTTAGGGCTAGCTCTCAGCTCCTACGAGCAGTACTTC. Residues: CASSLGLALSSYEQYF. This chain uses TRBV7-2 with TRBJ2-7; TRBD2 is a possible D gene (5 bases). The V gene's germline CDR1 is SGHTA and CDR2 FQGNSA. V dropped 1 base and J dropped 0 bases, with 13 bases sitting between them. The CDR3 contains 16 residues.

This clone was observed a few times. The chain carries TRBV19 and TRBJ2-7; D unresolved. With 6 bases removed from V and 4 bases from J, the gap between germline ends came to 13 bases. The CDR3 runs to 13 residues. From germline, CDR1 is LNHDA and CDR2 SQIVND (reference sequence). The CDR3: CASSPRRGYEQYF. CDR3 nucleotides: TGTGCCAGTAGCCCACGCAGAGGTTACGAGCAGTACTTC. Full variable domain (outside the CDR3, taken from reference TRBV19 and TRBJ2-7): DGGITQSPKYLFRKEGQNVTLSCEQNLNHDAMYWYRQDPGQGLRLIYYSQIVNDFQKGDIAEGYSVSREKKESFPLTVTSAQKNPTAFYLCASSPRRGYEQYFGPGTRLTVT.

The gene calls are TRBV4-3 and TRBJ2-3, with D maybe TRBD1 (5 bases). The V gene lost 0 bases and the J gene lost 0 bases, with 10 bases spanning the gap. CDR1 is LGHNA, CDR2 YSLEER, per germline. The CDR3 has 16 amino acids. In DNA, the CDR3 is TGCGCCAGCAGCCAAGAAAAACAGGATAGCACAGATACGCAGTATTTT. Encoded protein: CASSQEKQDSTDTQYF.

The chain carries TRBV6-2 or TRBV6-3 and TRBJ2-1; 9 nucleotides line up with TRBD2. CDR3 length: 15 amino acids. The V and J ends lost 6 bases and 4 bases, in that order; junction bases with no gene match: 7. Germline V lookup: CDR1 MNHEY, CDR2 SVGEGT. The CDR3 is CASSQSGRYYNEQFF. CDR3 in DNA: TGTGCCAGCAGCCAAAGCGGGAGGTATTACAATGAGCAGTTCTTC.

The chain employs TRBV14 and TRBJ2-3, with TRBD2 matching over 14 bases. The V gene's germline CDR1 is SGHDN and CDR2 FVKESK. V trimming: 4 bases; J trimming: 4 bases; junction bases outside the gene matches: 4. This CDR3 is built from 16 residues. CDR3 sequence reads: CASSPGTSGRPDTQYF. DNA of the CDR3: TGTGCCAGCAGCCCCGGGACTAGCGGGAGACCAGATACGCAGTATTTT.

This rearrangement joins TRBV11-3 to TRBJ2-1; 11 bases line up with TRBD2. The CDR3 length is 19 residues. V lost 2 bases, J lost 7 bases, and 16 bases stayed unmatched. CDR1 SGHNT and CDR2 YENEEA come from the germline V gene. Here the CDR3 reads CASSLPKLAGARKLNEQFF. The DNA of the CDR3 is TGTGCCAGCAGCTTACCTAAACTAGCGGGAGCACGAAAACTAAATGAGCAGTTCTTC.

The chain recombines TRBV7-9 with TRBJ1-2; 9 bases line up with TRBD1. This CDR3 has 15 amino acids. Germline V gene lookup returns CDR1 SEHNR and CDR2 FQNEAQ (reference sequence). Trimming took 3 bases from V and 0 from J; bases not matched to a gene: 2. CDR3 bases: TGTGCCAGCAGCTTCTGGGACAGGGCTAACTATGGCTACACCTTC. Encoded protein: CASSFWDRANYGYTF.

This clone was picked up one time. V gene TRBV10-2 combines with J gene TRBJ2-5, with a tentative D call TRBD2 (5 bases). This CDR3 has 15 residues. Deletions cut 3 bases from V and 1 base from J, with 12 bases between. CDR1 is WSHSY and CDR2 is SAAADI in the germline V gene. The CDR3 loop reads CASSDGSLGQETQYF. The CDR3 DNA reads as TGCGCCAGCAGTGATGGGAGTTTAGGCCAAGAGACCCAGTACTTC.

The genes are TRBV10-1 and TRBJ2-7; D call uncertain. V was pared by 4 bases and J by 5 bases, with 15 bases between. The CDR3 totals 14 residues. Per the germline V gene, CDR1 is WNHNN and CDR2 is SYGVQD (reference sequence). Written as DNA, the CDR3 is TGCGCCAGCAGTGTAGGTCTAGTGTTCCACGAGCAGTACTTC. This encodes CASSVGLVFHEQYF.

This sequence joins TRBV11-3 and TRBJ1-5; 7 positions match TRBD1. V shed 4 bases, J shed 0 bases, and the junction held 6 bases outside the gene matches. Germline V gene sequence: CDR1 SGHNT, CDR2 YENEEA. This CDR3 is built from 16 residues. CDR3 sequence: CASSSRDSYSNQPQHF. The CDR3 DNA sequence: TGTGCCAGCAGCTCCCGGGACAGTTATAGCAATCAGCCCCAGCATTTT.

The V call is TRBV19, the J call TRBJ1-5; 9 bases map to TRBD1. Trimming took 7 bases from V and 2 from J; bases not matched to a gene: 6. The germline V gene has CDR1 LNHDA and CDR2 SQIVND (reference sequence). This CDR3 has 15 residues. The CDR3 nucleotides read TGTGCCAGTACCCCGAGGACAGGGGGCAATCAGCCCCAGCATTTT. This translates into CASTPRTGGNQPQHF. The variable domain in full, completed from reference TRBV19 and TRBJ1-5, reads DGGITQSPKYLFRKEGQNVTLSCEQNLNHDAMYWYRQDPGQGLRLIYYSQIVNDFQKGDIAEGYSVSREKKESFPLTVTSAQKNPTAFYLCASTPRTGGNQPQHFGDGTRLSIL.

This chain uses TRBV19 with TRBJ1-1; D unresolved. Germline V gene lookup returns CDR1 LNHDA and CDR2 SQIVND (reference sequence). Trimming shortened V by 7 bases and J by 0 bases, and 21 bases separated the two germline ends. The CDR3 is 17 residues long. CDR3: CASKKGGRSFMNTEAFF. The DNA of the CDR3 is TGTGCCAGTAAAAAAGGCGGTCGATCCTTCATGAACACTGAAGCTTTCTTT.

The rearrangement joins TRBV19 to TRBJ1-1; 10 bases agree with TRBD1. From germline, CDR1 is LNHDA and CDR2 SQIVND (reference sequence). V trimming: 1 base; J trimming: 11 bases; junction bases outside the gene matches: 4. The CDR3 sequence is 13 residues long. CDR3 nucleotides: TGTGCCAGTAGTATAGGAGGGACAGGGGCCGCTTTCTTT. Translation: CASSIGGTGAAFF.

V usage is TRBV9 and J usage is TRBJ2-1, with 8 bases aligning to TRBD2. This CDR3 region has 14 residues. Germline V gene data show CDR1 as SGDLS and CDR2 as YYNGEE. Trimming took 3 bases from V and 7 from J; bases not matched to a gene: 6. The CDR3 nucleotides are TGTGCCAGCAGCGGGGGAGCTAGCGGGAATGAGCAGTTCTTC. It codes for CASSGGASGNEQFF.

The chain has TRBV19 and TRBJ2-7, with D perhaps TRBD1 (6 bases). The CDR3 contains 14 residues. V lost 6 bases to trimming and J lost 2 bases, with 14 bases between them. Germline values: CDR1 LNHDA, CDR2 SQIVND (reference sequence). CDR3 loop: CASSVDSRTYEQYF. The CDR3, as DNA: TGTGCCAGTAGCGTGGACAGTCGAACCTACGAGCAGTACTTC. Using reference TRBV19 and TRBJ2-7 for the parts outside the CDR3, the full variable domain is DGGITQSPKYLFRKEGQNVTLSCEQNLNHDAMYWYRQDPGQGLRLIYYSQIVNDFQKGDIAEGYSVSREKKESFPLTVTSAQKNPTAFYLCASSVDSRTYEQYFGPGTRLTVT.

This chain uses TRBV25-1 with TRBJ1-2; D gene uncertain. V lost 2 bases and J 3 bases, leaving 10 bases between the germline ends. The germline V gene encodes CDR1 MGHDK and CDR2 SYGVNS. CDR3 size: 14 residues. The CDR3 DNA sequence: TGTGCCAGCAGTGAAATTGGAGCATACTATGGCTACACCTTC. This gives the protein CASSEIGAYYGYTF.

CDR3 sequence: CASSQSGLARTGELFF. The CDR3 DNA sequence: TGTGCCAGCAGCCAATCTGGACTAGCGAGGACCGGGGAGCTGTTTTTT. The chain links TRBV16 to TRBJ2-2; 9 bases fit TRBD2. Germline CDR1 is KGHSY and CDR2 is FQNENV. CDR3 length equals 16 residues. V gave up 0 bases and J gave up 5 bases; unmatched junction bases: 4.

The chain has TRBV14 and TRBJ2-2; a possible D gene is TRBD1 (6 bases). Trimming took 4 bases from V and 7 from J, leaving 13 bases between them. The CDR3 extends over 14 amino acids. Germline values: CDR1 SGHDN, CDR2 FVKESK. CDR3 sequence: CASSPPRGIGELFF. CDR3 sequence (DNA): TGTGCCAGCAGCCCCCCCAGGGGCATCGGGGAGCTGTTTTTT.

V and J are TRBV6-5 and TRBJ1-1, with D maybe TRBD1 (6 bases). Trimming left V 6 bases short and J 10 bases short, with 18 bases between. Per the germline V gene, CDR1 is MNHEY and CDR2 is SVGAGI. The CDR3 sequence is 13 residues long. The CDR3 protein is CASSRDTLRRAFF. DNA for the CDR3: TGTGCCAGCAGCCGGGACACCCTTCGGCGAGCTTTCTTT.

The CDR3 is CSADGQPKLFF. CDR3 DNA sequence: TGCAGTGCTGATGGACAGCCAAAACTGTTTTTT. This chain uses TRBV20-1 with TRBJ1-4; D is perhaps TRBD1 (6 bases). V dropped 5 bases and J dropped 10 bases, with 11 bases sitting between them. The CDR3 extends over 11 amino acids. Germline CDR1 and CDR2: DFQATT and SNEGSKA (reference sequence).

This chain connects TRBV5-4 to TRBJ2-4; possible D gene TRBD1, 6 bases. This CDR3 contains 15 residues. Germline V gene sequence: CDR1 SGHNT, CDR2 YYREEE (reference sequence). Trimming left V 2 bases short and J 7 bases short, with 16 bases between. Here the CDR3 reads CASSFNNRAGNIQYF. CDR3 sequence (DNA): TGTGCCAGCAGCTTCAACAACAGGGCGGGCAACATTCAGTACTTC.

This clone came up once. CDR3 in amino acids: CASSYRVPPYEQYF. The CDR3 region has the DNA TGTGCCAGCAGTTACAGAGTTCCCCCCTACGAGCAGTACTTC. The V and J genes are TRBV6-5 and TRBJ2-7; D unclear. Trimming cost V 2 bases and J 2 bases, with 10 bases left between them. The CDR3 has 14 amino acids. CDR1 and CDR2 from the germline V gene are MNHEY and SVGAGI.